This T cell receptor beta chain was identified during a study of response to subunit inactivated influenza vaccine. This CDR3 is 14 amino acids long. The V gene's germline CDR1 is MDHEN and CDR2 SYDVKM. V shed 5 bases and J shed 2 bases, with 13 bases lying between them. TCRdb reanalysed the RT-PCR reads using MiXCR and keeps one entry per CDR3 protein. The sample records hundreds of thousands of distinct CDR3 sequences, approximately 14% being singletons. The clonotype was recovered from a man aged 50-60 years who received an inactivated influenza vaccine. This specimen was PBMCs from blood, taken 11 to 12 days after vaccination. The chain recombines TRBV28 with TRBJ2-7, with D possibly matching TRBD2 (6 bases). CDR3 DNA sequence: TGTGCCAGCAGTACGCCGGGAGCTACCTACGAGCAGTACTTC. Translation gives CASSTPGATYEQYF.